This entry lists 24 T cell receptor beta chains sequenced from one sample in a study of blood T cell repertoires in COVID-19. Method: immunoSEQ multiplex PCR; TCRdb's copy keeps in-frame clones and lacks some. The data hold roughly 75,000 clones, with roughly 87% observed a single time. Input material: peripheral blood. The receptors shown here come from a man aged 50-59 years with acute or convalescent COVID-19.

The V gene is TRBV5-4, the J gene TRBJ2-4; D may be TRBD1 (5 bases). The germline CDR1 and CDR2 sequences are SGHNT and YYREEE (reference sequence). Trimming cost V 5 bases and J 5 bases, with 8 bases left between them. This CDR3 is 12 amino acids long. The CDR3 is CASSGRENIQYF. In DNA, the CDR3 is TGTGCCAGCAGTGGCAGGGAAAACATTCAGTACTTC. Supplemented by reference TRBV5-4 and TRBJ2-4, the full variable domain reads ETGVTQSPTHLIKTRGQQVTLRCSSQSGHNTVSWYQQALGQGPQFIFQYYREEENGRGNFPPRFSGLQFPNYSSELNVNALELDDSALYLCASSGRENIQYFGAGTRLSVL.

The chain combines TRBV6-5 with TRBJ2-6; D unclear. This CDR3 has 14 residues. Trimming stripped 2 bases from V and 2 bases from J, with 4 bases between. Germline CDR1 MNHEY, CDR2 SVGAGI. DNA for the CDR3: TGTGCCAGCAGTTACGCTACTGGGGCCAACGTCCTGACTTTC. It translates to CASSYATGANVLTF.

The V call is TRBV7-2, the J call TRBJ1-2; D uncertain. Germline V gene sequence: CDR1 SGHTA, CDR2 FQGNSA. Trimming removed 2 bases at V and 8 bases at J, with 18 bases between. The CDR3 has 15 residues. As DNA, the CDR3 is TGTGCCAGCAGCTTAAACCAAGGCCCCACGGGAGGCTACACCTTC. This gives the protein CASSLNQGPTGGYTF.

The chain couples TRBV13 to TRBJ1-2; no reliable D call. The CDR3 contains 15 residues. Germline assignment: CDR1 PRHDT and CDR2 FYEKMQ (reference sequence). V dropped 0 bases and J dropped 1 base, with 9 bases sitting between them. CDR3 amino acids: CASSLGNKFNYGYTF. DNA of the CDR3: TGTGCCAGCAGCTTAGGAAACAAGTTTAACTATGGCTACACCTTC.

The chain uses TRBV10-1 and TRBJ2-7; D is undetermined. The CDR3 has 14 residues. Germline CDR1 reads WNHNN; CDR2 reads SYGVQD (reference sequence). V lost 0 bases and J 4 bases, leaving 10 bases between the germline ends. DNA for the CDR3: TGCGCCAGCAGTGAGTCCGGCAGCGTTTACGAGCAGTACTTC. Translating it yields CASSESGSVYEQYF.

This chain connects TRBV18 to TRBJ1-1, with TRBD1 matching 7 bases. Per germline, CDR1 KGHSH and CDR2 LQKENI. This CDR3 is built from 13 residues. Unmatched junction bases numbered 2, after V lost 4 bases and J lost 3 bases. The DNA for the CDR3 is TGTGCCAGCTCACTTACAGGGGACACTGAAGCTTTCTTT. This gives the protein CASSLTGDTEAFF.

This clone was seen a single time. V and J are TRBV6-2 or TRBV6-3 and TRBJ2-1; a possible D gene is TRBD2 (5 bases). V shed 0 bases and J shed 0 bases, with 21 bases lying between them. The CDR3 has 20 amino acids. The germline gives CDR1 MNHEY, CDR2 SVGEGT. As DNA, the CDR3 is TGTGCCAGCAGTTACTCAACAGAGGCCGTCTTAGGGAGCTCCTACAATGAGCAGTTCTTC. This codes for CASSYSTEAVLGSSYNEQFF.

The gene calls are TRBV9 and TRBJ2-2, with TRBD1 as a possible D gene (5 bases). This CDR3 is 15 amino acids long. Deletions cut 0 bases from V and 8 bases from J, with 14 bases between. CDR1 SGDLS and CDR2 YYNGEE come from the germline V gene. Here the CDR3 DNA reads TGTGCCAGCAGCGTAGGGACATCTACTTGGGGGGAGCTGTTTTTT. This sequence encodes CASSVGTSTWGELFF. The complete variable domain, with remaining parts taken from reference TRBV9 and TRBJ2-2, reads DSGVTQTPKHLITATGQRVTLRCSPRSGDLSVYWYQQSLDQGLQFLIQYYNGEERAKGNILERFSAQQFPDLHSELNLSSLELGDSALYFCASSVGTSTWGELFFGEGSRLTVL.

Here the CDR3 DNA reads TGTGCCAGTAGTAGACAGGTCTTGAGCAATCAGCCCCAGCATTTT. Its translation is CASSRQVLSNQPQHF. This chain uses TRBV19 with TRBJ1-5, with D possibly TRBD1 on 6 matching bases. This CDR3 region has 15 residues. Germline lookup yields CDR1 LNHDA and CDR2 SQIVND (reference sequence). The V and J ends lost 4 bases and 1 base respectively, with 11 bases between them.

This chain links TRBV5-1 with TRBJ2-3; 10 nucleotides agree with TRBD2. This CDR3 has 16 residues. Germline loops: CDR1 SGHRS, CDR2 YFSETQ. Trimming took 2 bases from V and 0 from J; bases not matched to a gene: 3. This CDR3 reads CASSFLAGASTDTQYF. DNA for the CDR3: TGCGCCAGCAGCTTTCTAGCGGGGGCTAGCACAGATACGCAGTATTTT.

The rearrangement links TRBV7-2 to TRBJ1-4; 8 bases are a match to TRBD1. Looked up from germline, CDR1 is SGHTA and CDR2 is FQGNSA. V lost 4 bases, J lost 8 bases, and 6 bases stayed unmatched. The CDR3 consists of 14 residues. The CDR3 sequence: CASSWSGGQEKLFF. CDR3 DNA: TGTGCCAGCAGCTGGTCAGGGGGCCAAGAAAAACTGTTTTTT. The full variable domain, in which reference TRBV7-2 and TRBJ1-4 provide the parts outside the CDR3, is GAGVSQSPSNKVTEKGKDVELRCDPISGHTALYWYRQSLGQGLEFLIYFQGNSAPDKSGLPSDRFSAERTGGSVSTLTIQRTQQEDSAVYLCASSWSGGQEKLFFGSGTQLSVL.

The chain has TRBV2 and TRBJ2-7; tentatively, D is TRBD1 (6 bases). V lost 9 bases to trimming and J lost 4 bases, with 19 bases between them. From germline, CDR1 is SNHLY and CDR2 FYNNEI. The CDR3 loop spans 14 amino acids. CDR3 sequence reads: CASIGQPLQYEQYF. The CDR3 nucleotides read TGTGCCAGTATAGGACAGCCACTCCAATACGAGCAGTACTTC.

The DNA of the CDR3 is TGTGCCAGCAGTAAAGGACAGGGGATGGATACGCAGTATTTT. Translation gives CASSKGQGMDTQYF. This chain links TRBV5-8 with TRBJ2-3; 9 bases match TRBD1. CDR1 and CDR2 from the germline V gene are SGHTS and YDEGEE. V was pared by 5 bases and J by 6 bases, with 7 bases of the junction left unmatched. The CDR3 runs to 14 residues.

This chain uses TRBV5-6 with TRBJ1-2; D not certain. Germline CDR1 reads SGHDT; CDR2 reads YYEEEE. The CDR3 spans 16 residues. With 2 bases removed from V and 0 bases from J, the gap between germline ends came to 14 bases. In DNA form, the CDR3 reads TGTGCCAGCAGCTTAGGCCAGCGGGTGACTAACTATGGCTACACCTTC. Amino acids: CASSLGQRVTNYGYTF. Full variable domain (remainder filled in from reference TRBV5-6 and TRBJ1-2): DAGVTQSPTHLIKTRGQQVTLRCSPKSGHDTVSWYQQALGQGPQFIFQYYEEEERQRGNFPDRFSGHQFPNYSSELNVNALLLGDSALYLCASSLGQRVTNYGYTFGSGTRLTVV.

The rearrangement uses TRBV15 and TRBJ1-2, with D possibly matching TRBD1 (6 bases). Trimming pared 2 bases from V and 8 bases from J, leaving 15 bases between. This CDR3 has 14 residues. Germline CDR1 is LNHNV and CDR2 is YYDKDF (reference sequence). CDR3 DNA sequence: TGTGCCACCAGCAGAAGTGACAGGTCTTGGGGCTACACCTTC. It yields the protein CATSRSDRSWGYTF.

The chain employs TRBV19 and TRBJ1-2, with D possibly being TRBD1 (6 bases). Germline CDR1 LNHDA, CDR2 SQIVND (reference sequence). The CDR3 contains 12 residues. The germline V and J ends were trimmed by 7 bases and 3 bases, with 9 bases remaining between them. The CDR3 bases are TGTGCCAGTAAAGGACAGTACTATGGCTACACCTTC. Amino acids: CASKGQYYGYTF.

The V and J genes are TRBV2 and TRBJ1-5; D is unresolved. Germline V CDR1 and CDR2: SNHLY, FYNNEI. The length of the CDR3 is 15 residues. Trimming took 4 bases from V and 0 from J, leaving 10 bases between them. Here the CDR3 reads CASSGDSYSNQPQHF. DNA of the CDR3: TGTGCCAGCAGTGGTGATTCCTATAGCAATCAGCCCCAGCATTTT.

The chain combines TRBV7-2 with TRBJ2-7; 8 positions agree with TRBD2. Germline CDR1 SGHTA, CDR2 FQGNSA. Trimming removed 5 bases from V and 3 bases from J; junction bases left unmatched: 15. This CDR3 is 17 amino acids long. The CDR3 loop is CASSTRGSGVMYYEQYF. CDR3 nucleotides: TGTGCCAGCAGCACCCGAGGTAGCGGGGTTATGTACTACGAGCAGTACTTC.

V gene TRBV11-3 combines with J gene TRBJ2-1; weak D call: TRBD1 (5 bases). Looked up from germline, CDR1 is SGHNT and CDR2 is YENEEA. Trimming shortened V by 2 bases and J by 10 bases, and 15 bases separated the two germline ends. CDR3 length: 14 amino acids. The CDR3 protein is CASSLRGDKGEQFF. The CDR3 bases are TGTGCCAGCAGCTTACGTGGTGACAAGGGGGAGCAGTTCTTC. The variable domain in full, with the rest retrieved from reference TRBV11-3 and TRBJ2-1, is EAGVVQSPRYKIIEKKQPVAFWCNPISGHNTLYWYLQNLGQGPELLIRYENEEAVDDSQLPKDRFSAERLKGVDSTLKIQPAELGDSAVYLCASSLRGDKGEQFFGPGTRLTVL.

This clone was seen repeatedly, ten times or more. J is TRBJ2-1 and V is TRBV19; 9 bases are shared with TRBD2. Germline assignment: CDR1 LNHDA and CDR2 SQIVND (reference sequence). V trimming: 6 bases; J trimming: 1 base; junction bases outside the gene matches: 4. The CDR3 spans 15 residues. CDR3 bases: TGTGCCAGTAGGCAGACTAGCGGTTCCTACAATGAGCAGTTCTTC. It encodes CASRQTSGSYNEQFF.

V and J are TRBV5-5 and TRBJ2-5; 8 bases match TRBD1. After removal of 0 bases from V and 4 bases from J, the junction contained 5 bases not matched to a gene. The CDR3 runs to 15 residues. CDR1 is SGHKS, CDR2 YYEKEE, per germline (reference sequence). This chain's CDR3 is CASSLGRTGRETQYF. The DNA of the CDR3 is TGTGCCAGCAGCTTGGGCCGGACAGGGAGAGAGACCCAGTACTTC.

The rearrangement joins TRBV4-1 to TRBJ1-5; TRBD1 matches at 10 bases. Germline CDR1 is MGHRA and CDR2 is YSYEKL. The CDR3 totals 16 residues. V shed 6 bases, J shed 0 bases, and the junction held 5 bases outside the gene matches. The CDR3 DNA sequence: TGCGCCAGCAGACCTCGACAGGGGGCTAGCAATCAGCCCCAGCATTTT. This encodes CASRPRQGASNQPQHF.

The rearrangement uses TRBV6-6 and TRBJ1-1, with TRBD1 matching over 8 bases. The CDR3 has 12 amino acids. Germline lookup yields CDR1 MNHNY and CDR2 SVGAGI (reference sequence). Trimming cost V 10 bases and J 5 bases; bases outside gene matches: 6. This CDR3 reads CATKDRETEAFF. CDR3 bases: TGTGCCACCAAGGACAGGGAGACTGAAGCTTTCTTT.

This chain joins TRBV4-2 and TRBJ1-2, with 7 bases that match TRBD1. The CDR3 spans 12 residues. With V trimmed by 4 bases and J by 8 bases, 4 bases remained unmatched. CDR1 is LGHNA and CDR2 is YNFKEQ in the germline V gene. The CDR3 sequence is CASSRRDSGYTF. The DNA for the CDR3 is TGTGCCAGCAGCCGGAGGGACAGCGGCTACACCTTC.